The 17 T cell receptor beta chains in this list originate from one sample, sequenced in a study of tumor-infiltrating lymphocytes in oesophageal squamous cell carcinoma. TCRdb passed the reads through MiXCR, listing each CDR3 protein once. The sample lists approximately 10,000 distinct CDR3 sequences; around 50% were seen once. The sample taken for sequencing was blood. These TCRs come from a female donor with esophageal squamous cell carcinoma.

This chain connects TRBV7-4 to TRBJ2-5, with D perhaps TRBD1 or TRBD2 (6 bases each). TRBJ2-1 matches the DNA end more closely, so the J call is doubtful. Germline V gives CDR1 SGHVT, CDR2 SQSDAQ. There are 16 residues in the CDR3. CDR3 coding DNA: TGTGCCAGCAGCGTTGGACAGCGGGTAAGGTTCAATGAGCAGTTCTTC. Translation gives CASSVGQRVRFNEQFF.

This clonotype was counted between two and nine times. The chain combines TRBV28 with TRBJ1-2; D not resolved. The CDR3 length is 14 residues. The V gene's germline CDR1 is MDHEN and CDR2 SYDVKM. Trimming cost V 3 bases and J 3 bases, with 11 bases left between them. CDR3 DNA sequence: TGTGCCAGCAGTTTTAGTAGGGCAGACTATGGCTACACCTTC. Translating it yields CASSFSRADYGYTF.

CDR3 in DNA: TGTGCCAGCAGTTACGGGGGGGACCTGGGGGACATTCAGTACTTC. This translates into CASSYGGDLGDIQYF. The V and J genes are TRBV6-9 and TRBJ2-4, with 8 bases matching TRBD2. The V and J ends lost 3 bases and 8 bases, in that order; junction bases with no gene match: 9. Germline loops: CDR1 MNHGY, CDR2 SVAAGI. The CDR3 runs to 15 residues.

About this clonotype: No conserved phenylalanine or tryptophan ends this CDR3, so it is likely a read error. No DNA is shown, since the ends of the CDR3 on it are uncertain; the CDR3 is the one TCRdb lists. The genes are TRBV28 and TRBJ2-5; TRBD1, as called in the table, went unchecked against the DNA. Germline CDR1 is MDHEN and CDR2 is SYDVKM. The CDR3 length equals 16 residues, ends included. The CDR3 region is CASSLAGGVYGYTFGS.

This clonotype was counted between two and nine times. This rearrangement joins TRBV12-3 or TRBV12-4 to TRBJ2-5, with D possibly being TRBD2 (5 bases). The ends were cut back, 3 bases at V and 5 bases at J, with 13 bases in the middle. This CDR3 spans 14 amino acids. The CDR3 region is CASSFRSGRETQYF. Here the CDR3 DNA reads TGTGCCAGCAGTTTCCGCAGCGGCCGGGAGACCCAGTACTTC.

In its sample, this clonotype was seen a few times. The chain employs TRBV6-1 and TRBJ2-1; D gene ambiguous. Germline V gives CDR1 MNHNS, CDR2 SASEGT. The CDR3 covers 13 residues. The ends were cut back, 3 bases at V and 9 bases at J, with 12 bases in the middle. The CDR3 DNA reads TGTGCCAGCAGTGATAGGATTATCGGTGAGCAGTTCTTC. This gives the protein CASSDRIIGEQFF.

A note on this clonotype: This is likely a read error, given that the CDR3 carries no conserved phenylalanine or tryptophan at its end. No DNA is shown, since the ends of the CDR3 on it are uncertain; the CDR3 is the one TCRdb lists. The chain recombines TRBV7-2 with TRBJ2-6; the D call of TRBD1 is as the table states it, not checked on the DNA. The CDR3 region is 14 residues in length, termini included. Germline V lookup: CDR1 SGHTA, CDR2 FQGNSA. CDR3 amino acids: CASSLNQGEQYFGA.

Notes on this clonotype: Here the CDR3 omits its conserved ending phenylalanine or tryptophan, so a read error is the likely source. The DNA is left out, because the CDR3 cannot be placed on it with certainty; the CDR3 is given as TCRdb lists it. The chain recombines TRBV7-7 with TRBJ2-5; the table's D call, TRBD2, has no DNA check behind it. A total of 8 residues make up the CDR3, ends included. Per the germline V gene, CDR1 is SSHAT and CDR2 is FNYEAQ (reference sequence). The CDR3 reads CASSLEAG.

This sequence joins TRBV7-2 and TRBJ2-1; maybe TRBD2 (7 bases). The last part of the DNA fits TRBJ2-7 better; the J call may be wrong. The CDR3 extends over 16 amino acids. From germline, CDR1 is SGHTA and CDR2 FQGNSA. Here the CDR3 reads CASSLGSGTKPYEQYF. The DNA for the CDR3 is TGTGCCAGCAGCTTAGGAAGCGGGACAAAACCGTACGAGCAGTACTTC.

In its sample, this clonotype was seen a few times. CDR3 protein: CASSSLGAGNYGYTF. CDR3 in DNA: TGTGCCAGCAGCTCCCTAGGGGCCGGTAACTATGGCTACACCTTC. This chain connects TRBV7-9 to TRBJ1-2, with D possibly matching TRBD1 (5 bases). This CDR3 comprises 15 residues. V shed 4 bases and J shed 1 base, with 13 bases lying between them. The V gene's germline CDR1 is SEHNR and CDR2 FQNEAQ (reference sequence).

The chain uses TRBV20-1 and TRBJ2-7, with a possible D match to TRBD2 (5 bases). Germline V gene sequence: CDR1 DFQATT, CDR2 SNEGSKA (reference sequence). V was shortened by 6 bases and J by 2 bases, with 14 bases between the two germline ends. The CDR3 extends over 13 amino acids. CDR3 bases: TGCAGTGCGGTTGAGGGAGCTGCCTACGAGCAGTACTTC. Its protein is CSAVEGAAYEQYF.

The chain couples TRBV28 to TRBJ2-1; D gene uncertain. Per germline, CDR1 MDHEN and CDR2 SYDVKM. The CDR3 sequence is 16 residues long. The germline V and J ends were trimmed by 5 bases and 4 bases, with 18 bases remaining between them. The CDR3 region is CASSPFRQLGYNEQFF. CDR3 coding DNA: TGTGCCAGCAGTCCCTTTCGTCAATTGGGGTACAATGAGCAGTTCTTC.

A remark on this clonotype: A read error is likely, as this CDR3 ends without the conserved phenylalanine or tryptophan. The limits of the CDR3 on the DNA are not certain, so only TCRdb's listed CDR3 is given. The chain has TRBV7-2 and TRBJ1-1. Per the germline V gene, CDR1 is SGHTA and CDR2 is FQGNSA. The CDR3 is 19 residues long, counting both termini. CDR3 residues: CASSLKIAADPTMSSSSGQ.

This sequence joins TRBV11-2 and TRBJ2-7; perhaps TRBD2 as D (5 bases). The CDR3 has 16 residues. CDR1 and CDR2 (germline): SGHAT, FQNNGV. The germline V and J ends were trimmed by 6 bases and 0 bases, with 18 bases remaining between them. In nucleotides, the CDR3 is TGTGCCAGCAGTATTATAAGGACGGGAAGCTCCTACGAGCAGTACTTC. Encoded protein: CASSIIRTGSSYEQYF.

This chain uses TRBV10-2 with TRBJ2-7; no reliable D call. Germline CDR1 reads WSHSY; CDR2 reads SAAADI. CDR3 size: 11 residues. V lost 6 bases to trimming and J lost 7 bases, with 10 bases between them. The CDR3 nucleotides read TGCGCCAGCAGCAGTGTGGGGGAGCAGTACTTC. As protein: CASSSVGEQYF.

This rearrangement joins TRBV7-3 to TRBJ2-4; the match to TRBD1 covers 7 bases. The tail of the sequence fits TRBJ2-7 better, so the J call may be wrong. This CDR3 is built from 14 residues. Germline V gives CDR1 SGHTA, CDR2 FQGTGA. CDR3 bases: TGTGCCAGCAGCTTGACCGGGACAGCCTACGAGCAGTACTTC. Protein sequence: CASSLTGTAYEQYF.

This rearrangement joins TRBV19 to TRBJ2-2, with 12 bases matching TRBD2. The CDR3 covers 19 residues. Germline V gives CDR1 LNHDA, CDR2 SQIVND (reference sequence). The J segment lost 3 bases and the V segment lost 1 base, leaving 9 bases of the junction unmatched. CDR3 in amino acids: CASSIVASGRAGDTGELFF. The CDR3 coding sequence is TGTGCCAGTAGTATAGTGGCTAGCGGGAGGGCCGGGGACACCGGGGAGCTGTTTTTT. Full variable domain (outside the CDR3, taken from reference TRBV19 and TRBJ2-2): DGGITQSPKYLFRKEGQNVTLSCEQNLNHDAMYWYRQDPGQGLRLIYYSQIVNDFQKGDIAEGYSVSREKKESFPLTVTSAQKNPTAFYLCASSIVASGRAGDTGELFFGEGSRLTVL.